The next 5 T cell receptor beta chains were all read from a single sample in a study of blood T cell repertoires in COVID-19. Sequencing was performed with immunoSEQ multiplex PCR; in TCRdb, only in-frame clones are kept and a portion is missing. Among about 310,000 clones listed, roughly 90% were seen once. The sample consisted of PBMCs or T cells enriched from blood (not recorded which). All receptors come from a woman younger than 35 who had recovered from COVID-19.

CDR3: CASSLGLAGVNTQYF. The CDR3 DNA follows: TGTGCCAGCAGCTTGGGACTAGCGGGGGTAAATACGCAGTATTTT. This rearrangement joins TRBV5-4 to TRBJ2-3; 12 nucleotides agree with TRBD2. V shed 0 bases and J 7 bases; nucleotides not matched to a gene: 3. The CDR3 extends over 15 amino acids. The germline V gene has CDR1 SGHNT and CDR2 YYREEE (reference sequence).

The rearrangement joins TRBV19 to TRBJ2-7; TRBD1 matches at 9 bases. CDR3 length: 17 residues. The germline V gene has CDR1 LNHDA and CDR2 SQIVND (reference sequence). V lost 4 bases to trimming and J lost 1 base; unmatched junction nucleotides: 11. CDR3 sequence reads: CASSKGGLGQGSYEQYF. The CDR3 coding sequence is TGTGCCAGTAGTAAGGGGGGTTTAGGACAGGGGTCCTACGAGCAGTACTTC.

V is TRBV11-2 and J is TRBJ1-2; D might be TRBD1 (6 bases). This CDR3 is 16 amino acids long. V lost 0 bases and J lost 4, with 15 bases in between. Germline V gene lookup returns CDR1 SGHAT and CDR2 FQNNGV. The CDR3 reads CASSLDRAGAGYGYTF. The CDR3 DNA reads TGTGCCAGCAGCTTAGATAGGGCGGGGGCTGGCTATGGCTACACCTTC.

The gene calls are TRBV5-4 and TRBJ1-2, with D maybe TRBD1 (5 bases). The V gene lost 0 bases and the J gene lost 5 bases, with 11 bases spanning the gap. Germline CDR1 and CDR2: SGHNT and YYREEE (reference sequence). This CDR3 spans 14 amino acids. CDR3 residues: CASSLDRSGYGYTF. In DNA form, the CDR3 reads TGTGCCAGCAGCTTGGACAGGTCAGGTTATGGCTACACCTTC.

The V call is TRBV7-2, the J call TRBJ1-1; D call uncertain. CDR1 and CDR2 from the germline V gene are SGHTA and FQGNSA. V was cut by 4 bases and J by 1 base, with 13 bases left in between. The CDR3 runs to 15 residues. The CDR3 nucleotides read TGTGCCAGCAGCTCATATGGTTTGAGGAACACTGAAGCTTTCTTT. Translation: CASSSYGLRNTEAFF.